What follows is one TCR beta chain and its context. As handled by the study authors: It was from reference gene primer amplification that nucleated cell counts were estimated. Sequencing was performed with immunoSEQ multiplex PCR; in TCRdb, only in-frame clones are kept and a portion is missing. Clone size and the V and J calls come from that table; the DNA yielded D and trimming. Of around 330,000 clones in the sample, approximately 90% were seen once. This specimen belongs to a study of blood T cell repertoires in COVID-19. Across the whole study: Samples of COVID-19 (acute and convalescent) were obtained from the United States, Italy and Spain.

CDR1 and CDR2 from the germline V gene are MNHNY and SVGAGI (reference sequence). This CDR3 comprises 15 residues. Trimming took 7 bases from V and 1 from J, leaving 16 bases between them. Specimen: peripheral blood. This TCR was sampled from a woman in her fifties or sixties with active or convalescent COVID-19. V gene TRBV6-6 combines with J gene TRBJ1-2, with D uncertain. The DNA for the CDR3 is TGTGCCAGCATAAACCGGGGAGGAAATAACTATGGCTACACCTTC. Translated: CASINRGGNNYGYTF.